This T cell receptor beta chain was recorded in a study of blood T cell repertoires in COVID-19. Study summary: Specimens from acute and convalescent COVID-19 originated in the United States, Italy and Spain. T cells, B-cell-depleted T cells, or PBMCs supplied cDNA or gDNA.

Seattle enrolled patients during active infection and tracked them longitudinally. In germline, CDR1 is MNHEY, CDR2 SMNVEV (reference sequence). With 6 bases clipped from V and 2 bases from J, the junction kept 9 bases outside the gene matches. This CDR3 is 15 amino acids long. Generated by immunoSEQ multiplex PCR, the TCRdb table keeps only in-frame clones and is missing some. The sample records 150,000 or so clones, 85% to 90% being singletons. This TCR came from a man aged 18 to 30 with COVID-19, enrolled during active disease. The rearrangement joins TRBV27 to TRBJ2-7, with 8 bases lining up with TRBD2. Input material: peripheral blood. CDR3 nucleotides: TGTGCCAGCAGCCCCAGCGGGAGTAGGGCCTACGAGCAGTACTTC. This translates into CASSPSGSRAYEQYF.